Reported below is one T cell receptor (beta chain). These data are taken from a study of ipilimumab plus nivolumab after autologous stem cell transplantation. Produced via immunoSEQ multiplex PCR; TCRdb's table is partial and in-frame only. The sample includes about 22,000 clones, 70% to 80% of them seen just once. V gave up 0 bases and J gave up 15 bases, with 13 bases separating them. Germline assignment: CDR1 SGHNT and CDR2 YYREEE (reference sequence). The CDR3 has 12 amino acids. Checkpoint therapy with ipilimumab 1 mg/kg began 14 to 28 days after transplant. Sequences were derived from PBMCs, sampled in a trial of ipilimumab plus nivolumab as post-transplant consolidation. This sequence originates from a male donor with diffuse large B-cell lymphoma. This chain connects TRBV5-4 to TRBJ2-4; a possible D gene is TRBD2 (6 bases). The CDR3 nucleotides are TGTGCCAGCAGCTTGGATAGCGGCACGAGGTACTTC. Its protein product is CASSLDSGTRYF.